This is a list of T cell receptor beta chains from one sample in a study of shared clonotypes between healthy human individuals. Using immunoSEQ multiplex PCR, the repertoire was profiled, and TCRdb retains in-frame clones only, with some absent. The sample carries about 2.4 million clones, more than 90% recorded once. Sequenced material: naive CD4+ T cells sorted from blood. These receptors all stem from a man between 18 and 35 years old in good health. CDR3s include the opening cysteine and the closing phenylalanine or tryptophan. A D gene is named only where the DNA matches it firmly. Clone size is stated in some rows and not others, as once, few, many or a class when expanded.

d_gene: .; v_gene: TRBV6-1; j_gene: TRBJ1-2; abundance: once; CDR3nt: TGTGCCAGCAGCCCTTCTAACGAGGCCTATGGCTACACCTTC; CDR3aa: CASSPSNEAYGYTF
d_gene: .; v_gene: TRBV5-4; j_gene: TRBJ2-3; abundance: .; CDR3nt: TGTGCCAGCAGCCCGCCCGGGGGAGATACGCAGTATTTT; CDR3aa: CASSPPGGDTQYF
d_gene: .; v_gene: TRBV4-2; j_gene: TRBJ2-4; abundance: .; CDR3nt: TGTGCCAGCAGCCCAGGGGTCGGAGGGGAAAACATTCAGTACTTC; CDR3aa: CASSPGVGGENIQYF
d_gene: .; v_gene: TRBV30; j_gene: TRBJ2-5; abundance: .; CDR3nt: TGTGCCTGGAGTGTCCCGCGGACCCTGGGAGAGACCCAGTACTTC; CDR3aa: CAWSVPRTLGETQYF
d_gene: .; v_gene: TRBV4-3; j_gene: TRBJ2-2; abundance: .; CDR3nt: TGCGCCAGCAGCCGAACGACCGGGACAACGAACACCGGGGAGCTGTTTTTT; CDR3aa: CASSRTTGTTNTGELFF
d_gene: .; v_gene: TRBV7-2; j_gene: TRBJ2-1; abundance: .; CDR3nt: TGTGCCAGCAGCTTCCCAGCGGCTAATGAGCAGTTCTTC; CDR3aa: CASSFPAANEQFF
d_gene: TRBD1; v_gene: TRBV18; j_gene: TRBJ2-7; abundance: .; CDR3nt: TGTGCCAGCTCACCCGGGACAGGTACGGTCGAGCAGTACTTC; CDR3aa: CASSPGTGTVEQYF
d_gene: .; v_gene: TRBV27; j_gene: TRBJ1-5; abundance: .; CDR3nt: TGTGCCAGCAGTTTATTGGCGGAGGCAGCACAGCCCCAGCATTTT; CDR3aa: CASSLLAEAAQPQHF
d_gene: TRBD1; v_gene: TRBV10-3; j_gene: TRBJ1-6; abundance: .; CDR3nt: TGTGCCATCAGTGAGAGTGGAACAGGGGTAAATTCACCCCTCCACTTT; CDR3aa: CAISESGTGVNSPLHF
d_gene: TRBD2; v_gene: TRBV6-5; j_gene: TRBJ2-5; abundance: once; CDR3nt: TGTGCCAGCAGTTCGACTAGCGGGGGGATGACCCAGTACTTC; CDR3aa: CASSSTSGGMTQYF
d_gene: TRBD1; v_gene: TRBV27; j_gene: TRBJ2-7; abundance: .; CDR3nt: TGTGCCAGCAGTTTACTGGGACAGGGATCCTACGAGCAGTACTTC; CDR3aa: CASSLLGQGSYEQYF
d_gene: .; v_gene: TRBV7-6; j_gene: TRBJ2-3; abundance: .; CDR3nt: TGTGCCAGCAGCTTAGCGACGGCAGGGGTGAGAGCTACGCAGTATTTT; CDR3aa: CASSLATAGVRATQYF
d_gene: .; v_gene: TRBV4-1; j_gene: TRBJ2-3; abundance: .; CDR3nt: TGCGCCAGCAGCCAGCCAACAGATACGCAGTATTTT; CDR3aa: CASSQPTDTQYF
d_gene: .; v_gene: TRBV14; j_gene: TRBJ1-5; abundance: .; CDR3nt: TGTGCCAGCAGCCCCCCCCAGCATTTT; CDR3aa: CASSPPQHF
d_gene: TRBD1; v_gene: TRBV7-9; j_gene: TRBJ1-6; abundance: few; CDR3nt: TGTGCCAGCAGCTATCCCGGGACAGGCAGTAATTCACCCCTCCACTTT; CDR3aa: CASSYPGTGSNSPLHF
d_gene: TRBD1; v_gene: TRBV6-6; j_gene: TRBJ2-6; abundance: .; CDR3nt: TGTGCCAGCAGCTACAGGGGGTCAGGGGCCAACGTCCTGACTTTC; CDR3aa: CASSYRGSGANVLTF
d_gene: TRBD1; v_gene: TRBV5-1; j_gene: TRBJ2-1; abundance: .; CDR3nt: TGCGCCAGCACCCCGACAGGGAACAATGAGCAGTTCTTC; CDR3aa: CASTPTGNNEQFF
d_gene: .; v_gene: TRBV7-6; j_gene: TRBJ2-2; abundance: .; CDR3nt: TGTGCCAGCAGCTTAAGGGTCGGTACCGGGGAGCTGTTTTTT; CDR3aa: CASSLRVGTGELFF
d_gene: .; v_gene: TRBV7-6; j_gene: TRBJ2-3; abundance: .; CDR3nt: TGTGCCAGCAGCTTAGGAGGACTTCTGGGGGATACGCAGTATTTT; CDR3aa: CASSLGGLLGDTQYF
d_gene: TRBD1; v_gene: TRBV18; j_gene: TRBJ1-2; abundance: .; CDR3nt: TGTGCCAGCTCACCGGACAGGGGAGGGTATGGCTACACCTTC; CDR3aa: CASSPDRGGYGYTF
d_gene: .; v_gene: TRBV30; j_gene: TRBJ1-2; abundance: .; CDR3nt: TGTGCCTGGAGGCAGGATCAGGATGGCTACACCTTC; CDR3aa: CAWRQDQDGYTF
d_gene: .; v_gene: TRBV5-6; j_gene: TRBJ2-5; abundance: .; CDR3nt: TGTGCCAGCAGCCCCGGAAGGTTGGTAGCTGGGACCCAGTACTTC; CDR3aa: CASSPGRLVAGTQYF